Listed below are T cell receptor beta chains from one sample, sequenced in a study of blood T cell repertoires in COVID-19. Only in-frame clones appear in the TCRdb table, and some are missing; sequencing was by immunoSEQ multiplex PCR. The sample includes fewer than 130,000 clones, roughly four fifths seen only once; the top ten take approximately 16%. The sequenced sample was peripheral blood. The receptors were gathered from an older woman with acute or convalescent COVID-19. Each CDR3 is given with its conserved first and last residue. The D gene is left open where the match is weak. A clone size is listed for some rows: how often the clone was seen (once, few, many), or a class if it is expanded.

D: TRBD1; V: TRBV24-1; J: TRBJ2-7; size: -; CDR3: CATSDPGQGSYEQYF; DNA: TGTGCCACCAGTGACCCGGGACAGGGCTCCTACGAGCAGTACTTC
D: TRBD1; V: TRBV14; J: TRBJ1-2; size: -; CDR3: CASRRTGPLSNYGYTF; DNA: TGTGCCAGCAGGCGGACAGGGCCCTTATCTAACTATGGCTACACCTTC
D: -; V: TRBV27; J: TRBJ1-1; size: -; CDR3: CASSPSQAGTEAFF; DNA: TGTGCCAGCAGTCCCAGCCAAGCCGGGACTGAAGCTTTCTTT
D: -; V: TRBV11-2; J: TRBJ1-6; size: few; CDR3: CASSLGDSPLHF; DNA: TGTGCCAGCAGCTTAGGAGATTCACCCCTCCACTTT
D: -; V: TRBV6-6; J: TRBJ1-1; size: -; CDR3: CASSYPEGGAFF; DNA: TGTGCCAGCAGTTACCCGGAGGGGGGGGCTTTCTTT
D: -; V: TRBV9; J: TRBJ2-1; size: -; CDR3: CASSLSWGGSNEQFF; DNA: TGTGCCAGCAGCTTGAGTTGGGGGGGCTCCAATGAGCAGTTCTTC
D: -; V: TRBV5-6; J: TRBJ1-5; size: -; CDR3: CASSFGADGTQHF; DNA: TGTGCCAGCAGCTTTGGAGCGGACGGGACCCAGCATTTT
D: -; V: TRBV4-1; J: TRBJ1-1; size: -; CDR3: CASSQHYQGLGTEAFF; DNA: TGCGCCAGCAGCCAACATTATCAGGGCCTGGGCACTGAAGCTTTCTTT
D: -; V: TRBV15; J: TRBJ2-2; size: -; CDR3: CATRQTENTGELFF; DNA: TGTGCCACCCGGCAGACAGAGAACACCGGGGAGCTGTTTTTT
D: -; V: TRBV5-1; J: TRBJ2-3; size: once; CDR3: CASSDFASASTDTQYF; DNA: TGCGCCAGCAGCGACTTCGCCTCTGCTAGCACAGATACGCAGTATTTT
D: -; V: TRBV7-2; J: TRBJ2-5; size: -; CDR3: CASSLWRGETQYF; DNA: TGTGCCAGCAGCTTATGGAGGGGAGAGACCCAGTACTTC
D: -; V: TRBV18; J: TRBJ2-7; size: -; CDR3: CASSPTALMREQYF; DNA: TGTGCCAGCTCACCCACGGCCCTCATGAGGGAGCAGTACTTC
D: -; V: TRBV3-1/TRBV3-2; J: TRBJ1-1; size: once; CDR3: CASSPRGYTEAFF; DNA: TGTGCCAGCAGCCCACGGGGATACACTGAAGCTTTCTTT
D: -; V: TRBV6-6; J: TRBJ1-2; size: -; CDR3: CASRYPGANYGYTF; DNA: TGTGCCAGCAGATATCCAGGGGCTAACTATGGCTACACCTTC
D: TRBD2; V: TRBV28; J: TRBJ2-7; size: -; CDR3: CASSSGGGSYEQYF; DNA: TGTGCCAGCAGTTCCGGGGGAGGGTCCTACGAGCAGTACTTC
D: TRBD1; V: TRBV30; J: TRBJ1-2; size: -; CDR3: CAWIASGGGGYTF; DNA: TGTGCCTGGATCGCGTCAGGGGGAGGCGGCTACACCTTC
D: TRBD1; V: TRBV7-9; J: TRBJ2-5; size: -; CDR3: CASAPHRGQGGQETQYF; DNA: TGTGCCAGCGCCCCTCACCGGGGCCAAGGGGGCCAGGAGACCCAGTACTTC
D: TRBD2; V: TRBV7-3; J: TRBJ2-5; size: -; CDR3: CASSLLGGIQETQYF; DNA: TGTGCCAGCAGCTTACTGGGGGGGATACAAGAGACCCAGTACTTC
D: TRBD1; V: TRBV7-3; J: TRBJ2-7; size: -; CDR3: CASSVGTGGPYEQYF; DNA: TGTGCCAGCAGCGTAGGGACAGGGGGGCCCTACGAGCAGTACTTC
D: -; V: TRBV5-1; J: TRBJ1-1; size: few; CDR3: CASKHLPNTEAFF; DNA: TGCGCCAGCAAACATCTTCCGAACACTGAAGCTTTCTTT
D: TRBD1; V: TRBV18; J: TRBJ1-2; size: -; CDR3: CASSPPGQGYGYTF; DNA: TGTGCCAGCTCACCACCGGGACAGGGATATGGCTACACCTTC
D: -; V: TRBV28; J: TRBJ1-2; size: -; CDR3: CASSSRGFTNYGYTF; DNA: TGTGCCAGCAGTTCCCGCGGTTTTACTAACTATGGCTACACCTTC
D: TRBD1; V: TRBV24-1; J: TRBJ1-2; size: once; CDR3: CATSDSRDSYGYTF; DNA: TGTGCCACCAGTGATAGCCGGGACAGCTATGGCTACACCTTC
D: -; V: TRBV5-4; J: TRBJ1-6; size: -; CDR3: CASSLDWGDSPLHF; DNA: TGTGCCAGCAGCTTGGATTGGGGGGACTCACCCCTCCACTTT
D: -; V: TRBV18; J: TRBJ1-1; size: -; CDR3: CASSLQGRGTEAFF; DNA: TGTGCCAGCTCGCTACAGGGTCGGGGCACTGAAGCTTTCTTT
D: TRBD2; V: TRBV9; J: TRBJ2-1; size: -; CDR3: CASSVASSGGADNEQFF; DNA: TGTGCCAGCAGCGTAGCGTCTAGCGGGGGGGCTGACAATGAGCAGTTCTTC
D: TRBD2; V: TRBV9; J: TRBJ2-3; size: -; CDR3: CASSAMTSGGALDTQYF; DNA: TGTGCCAGCAGCGCTATGACTAGCGGGGGGGCTTTAGATACGCAGTATTTT
D: TRBD1; V: TRBV5-1; J: TRBJ1-4; size: -; CDR3: CASSFTGGDEKLFF; DNA: TGCGCCAGCAGCTTTACAGGGGGTGATGAAAAACTGTTTTTT
D: -; V: TRBV5-4; J: TRBJ1-5; size: -; CDR3: CASSLGGGVSNQPQHF; DNA: TGTGCCAGCAGCTTGGGAGGTGGAGTCAGCAATCAGCCCCAGCATTTT